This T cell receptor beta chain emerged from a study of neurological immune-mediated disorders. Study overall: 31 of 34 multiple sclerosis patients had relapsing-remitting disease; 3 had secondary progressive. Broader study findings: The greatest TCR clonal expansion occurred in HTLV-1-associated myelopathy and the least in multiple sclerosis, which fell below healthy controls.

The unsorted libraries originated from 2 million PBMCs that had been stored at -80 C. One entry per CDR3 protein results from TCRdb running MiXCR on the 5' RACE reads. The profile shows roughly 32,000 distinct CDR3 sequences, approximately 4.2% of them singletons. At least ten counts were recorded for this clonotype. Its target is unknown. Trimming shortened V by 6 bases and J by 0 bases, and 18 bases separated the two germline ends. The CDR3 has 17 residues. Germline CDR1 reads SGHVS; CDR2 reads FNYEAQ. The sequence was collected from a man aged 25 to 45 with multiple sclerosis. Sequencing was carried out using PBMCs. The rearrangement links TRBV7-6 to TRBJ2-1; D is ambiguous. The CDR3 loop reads CASRPALGQSSYNEQFF. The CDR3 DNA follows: TGTGCCAGCAGGCCTGCCCTTGGGCAGAGCTCCTACAATGAGCAGTTCTTC. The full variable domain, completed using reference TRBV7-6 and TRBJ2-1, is GAGVSQSPRYKVTKRGQDVALRCDPISGHVSLYWYRQALGQGPEFLTYFNYEAQQDKSGLPNDRFSAERPEGSISTLTIQRTEQRDSAMYRCASRPALGQSSYNEQFFGPGTRLTVL.